Below are 7 T cell receptor beta chains sequenced from a single sample in a study of blood T cell repertoires in COVID-19. The assay was immunoSEQ multiplex PCR, and TCRdb's table has in-frame clones only and misses some. The table has about 190,000 clones, about 80% seen once. The sample was peripheral blood. The receptors shown here come from a woman in her fifties or sixties with COVID-19, enrolled during active disease.

This clone was picked up one time. V usage is TRBV5-4 and J usage is TRBJ2-3; 7 bases align to TRBD1. The CDR3 extends over 15 amino acids. The junction had 4 bases not matched to a gene; V was cut back by 3 bases and J by 0 bases. Germline values: CDR1 SGHNT, CDR2 YYREEE (reference sequence). The DNA for the CDR3 is TGTGCCAGCAGCTCGGGACAGCGTAGCACAGATACGCAGTATTTT. Protein product: CASSSGQRSTDTQYF.

The chain has TRBV13 and TRBJ1-3; 8 nucleotides align to TRBD1. Per the germline V gene, CDR1 is PRHDT and CDR2 is FYEKMQ (reference sequence). J lost 1 base, V lost 5 bases, and 10 bases had no gene match. There are 17 residues in the CDR3. CDR3 sequence reads: CASSNRPGTGSGNTIYF. For the CDR3, the DNA is TGTGCCAGCAGCAATCGTCCCGGGACAGGTTCTGGAAACACCATATATTTT.

The V and J genes are TRBV9 and TRBJ2-1; 7 bases map to TRBD2. The CDR3 length is 18 residues. V gave up 3 bases and J gave up 2 bases; unmatched junction bases: 14. Germline V gives CDR1 SGDLS, CDR2 YYNGEE. The CDR3 loop reads CASSETSPAGLAYNEQFF. The CDR3 DNA reads TGTGCCAGCAGCGAGACCTCTCCAGCGGGGCTTGCCTACAATGAGCAGTTCTTC.

The rearrangement uses TRBV28 and TRBJ2-1, with 7 bases fitting TRBD2. Trimming removed 1 base from V and 15 bases from J; junction bases left unmatched: 6. CDR1 and CDR2 (germline): MDHEN, SYDVKM. The CDR3 totals 12 residues. The CDR3 DNA reads TGTGCCAGCAGTTTATTAAGCGGGGAATGGTTCTTC. Translating it yields CASSLLSGEWFF.

V and J are TRBV27 and TRBJ2-7, with D tentatively TRBD2 (6 bases). The V gene's germline CDR1 is MNHEY and CDR2 SMNVEV (reference sequence). The CDR3 consists of 14 residues. V was cut by 2 bases and J by 4 bases, with 12 bases left in between. The CDR3, as DNA: TGTGCCAGCAGTTTAGGCGGGACCAGGTACGAGCAGTACTTC. Its protein is CASSLGGTRYEQYF.

The V gene is TRBV7-9, the J gene TRBJ2-1; D remains unclear. The CDR3 has 15 residues. Germline CDR1 SEHNR, CDR2 FQNEAQ (reference sequence). Trimming stripped 1 base from V and 5 bases from J, with 12 bases between. CDR3 residues: CASSLDYRIDNEQFF. The CDR3 DNA reads TGTGCCAGCAGCTTAGACTACCGAATAGACAATGAGCAGTTCTTC.

The V and J genes are TRBV2 and TRBJ2-7, with TRBD1 matching 8 bases. Germline CDR1 is SNHLY and CDR2 is FYNNEI. The length of the CDR3 is 14 residues. Trimming took 9 bases from V and 6 from J; bases not matched to a gene: 13. The CDR3 DNA reads TGTGCCAGTAGGATGAGACAGGGGTCGGGCGAGCAGTACTTC. Its translation: CASRMRQGSGEQYF.